This T cell receptor beta chain emerged from a study of cytomegalovirus exposure and HLA in healthy donors. The V end lost 4 bases, the J end lost 0 bases, and 10 bases lay between the germline ends. CDR1 and CDR2 from the germline V gene are GTSNPN and SVGIG (reference sequence). This CDR3 is 14 amino acids long. Both 60 Vbeta primers and 13 Jbeta primers went into the PCR. Sequenced by immunoSEQ multiplex PCR; TCRdb stores in-frame clones only, minus some. This repertoire includes 100,000 to 150,000 clones. Study findings and constraints: An analysis that came later showed most CMV-associated TCR beta chains appearing HLA-restricted. The classifier reportedly diagnosed cytomegalovirus status with high sensitivity and specificity. The majority of TCR sequences were rare, yet some public TCRs appeared in many donors.

A note on this clone: The antigen is undetermined.

The chain carries TRBV30 and TRBJ2-4, with D unresolved. The receptor was isolated from a young man in good health and CMV-seronegative. Source material: PBMCs. The CDR3 is CAWNKRLAKNIQYF. As DNA, the CDR3 is TGTGCCTGGAATAAGCGTCTAGCCAAAAACATTCAGTACTTC.